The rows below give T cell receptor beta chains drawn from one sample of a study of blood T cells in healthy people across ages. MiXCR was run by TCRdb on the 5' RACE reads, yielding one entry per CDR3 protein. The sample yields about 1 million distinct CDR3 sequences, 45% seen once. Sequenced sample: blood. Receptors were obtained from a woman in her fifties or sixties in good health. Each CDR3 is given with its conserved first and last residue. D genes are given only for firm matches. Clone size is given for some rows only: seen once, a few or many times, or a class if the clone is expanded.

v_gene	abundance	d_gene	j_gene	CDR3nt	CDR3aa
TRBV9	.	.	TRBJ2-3	TGTGCCAGCAGCCTCTGGGGGCGAAGAGGCACAGATACGCAGTATTTT	CASSLWGRRGTDTQYF
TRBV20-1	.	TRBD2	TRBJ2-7	TGCAGTGCTAGAGATCCGGTAGCGGGTTCCTACGAGCAGTACTTC	CSARDPVAGSYEQYF
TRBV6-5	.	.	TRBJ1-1	TGTGCCAGCAGTTACGGGGGGGCTGAAGCTTTCTTT	CASSYGGAEAFF
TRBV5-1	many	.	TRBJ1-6	TGCGCCAGCAGCTTAGAAAATAATTCACCCCTCCACTTT	CASSLENNSPLHF
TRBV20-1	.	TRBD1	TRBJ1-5	TGCAGTGCTAGAGAGGGGACAGGGGGCAATCAGCCCCAGCATTTT	CSAREGTGGNQPQHF
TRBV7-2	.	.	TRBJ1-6	TGTGCCAGCAGTATAAAGACAGGCGGTTCACCCCTCCACTTT	CASSIKTGGSPLHF
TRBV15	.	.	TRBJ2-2	TGTGCCACCAGCAGAACTTATAACACCGGGGAGCTGTTTTTT	CATSRTYNTGELFF
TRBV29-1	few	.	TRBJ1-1	TGCAGCGTTTATGGGGGAAGTTTGAACACTGAAGCTTTCTTT	CSVYGGSLNTEAFF
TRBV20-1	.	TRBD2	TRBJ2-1	TGCAGTGCCTTTAGCGGGAGTAGGAATGAGCAGTTCTTC	CSAFSGSRNEQFF
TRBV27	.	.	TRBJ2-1	TGTGCCAGCAGGCCTCCTAGGGGAAGATATAATGAGCAGTTCTTC	CASRPPRGRYNEQFF
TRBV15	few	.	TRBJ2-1	TGTGCCACCCGAGACAGCAGAAATGAGCAGTTCTTC	CATRDSRNEQFF
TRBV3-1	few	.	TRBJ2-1	TGTGCCAGCAGCCCAGGGTGGGCCTACAATGAGCAGTTCTTC	CASSPGWAYNEQFF
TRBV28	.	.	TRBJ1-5	TGTGCCAGCACCCCTGACCCCATTCAGCCCCAGCATTTT	CASTPDPIQPQHF
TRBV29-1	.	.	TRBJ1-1	TGCAGCGTTCGAGGGTACACTGAAGCTTTCTTT	CSVRGYTEAFF
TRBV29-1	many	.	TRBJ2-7	TGCAGCGTTGAAGTCTCCCGCGGCTACGAGCAGTACTTC	CSVEVSRGYEQYF
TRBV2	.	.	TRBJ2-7	TGTGCCAGCAGCCGATTCCGAGCGAGCTCCTACGAGCAGTACTTC	CASSRFRASSYEQYF
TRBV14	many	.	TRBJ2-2	TGTGCCAGCAGCCAAATGAACACCGGGGAGCTGTTTTTT	CASSQMNTGELFF
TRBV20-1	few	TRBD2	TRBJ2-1	TGCAGTGCTTCGGGAGGCAATGAGCAGTTCTTC	CSASGGNEQFF
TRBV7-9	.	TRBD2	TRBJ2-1	TGTGCCAGCAGCCCTCAACCGGGACTAGACAATGAGCAGTTCTTC	CASSPQPGLDNEQFF
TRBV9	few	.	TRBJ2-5	TGTGCCAGCAGCCACCGGAGAGGAGTGCAAGAGACCCAGTACTTC	CASSHRRGVQETQYF
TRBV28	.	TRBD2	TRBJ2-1	TGTGCCAGCTGGCCTAGCGGCTCCTACAATGAGCAGTTCTTC	CASWPSGSYNEQFF
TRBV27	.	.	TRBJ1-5	TGTGCCAGCAGCCCCCTTGACAGAAATCAGCCCCAGCATTTT	CASSPLDRNQPQHF
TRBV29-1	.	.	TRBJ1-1	TGCAGCGTTTCGGCGGCACGGGGGGCTGAAGCTTTCTTT	CSVSAARGAEAFF
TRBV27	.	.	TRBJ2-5	TGTGCCAGCGGTTTAAATATCGGGGTATCCCTCCAAGAGACCCGGTACTTC	CASGLNIGVSLQETRYF
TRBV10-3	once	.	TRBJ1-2	TGTGCCATCAGGAAACAGGAGAGCTATGGCTACACCTTC	CAIRKQESYGYTF
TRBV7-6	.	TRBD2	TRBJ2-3	TGTGCCAGCAGCTTAGAGGTGGGAGGGCCAGGAGATACGCAGTATTTT	CASSLEVGGPGDTQYF
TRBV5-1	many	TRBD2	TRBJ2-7	TGTGCCAGCAGCTCCGGGACTAGCGGCTCCTACGAGCAGTACTTC	CASSSGTSGSYEQYF
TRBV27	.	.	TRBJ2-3	TGTGCCAGCAGTACCCGGGGCAGGGGCACAGATACGCAGTATTTT	CASSTRGRGTDTQYF
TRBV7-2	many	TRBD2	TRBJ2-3	TGTGCCAGCAGCCCAGTGGGAGGGATGGCAGATACGCAGTATTTT	CASSPVGGMADTQYF